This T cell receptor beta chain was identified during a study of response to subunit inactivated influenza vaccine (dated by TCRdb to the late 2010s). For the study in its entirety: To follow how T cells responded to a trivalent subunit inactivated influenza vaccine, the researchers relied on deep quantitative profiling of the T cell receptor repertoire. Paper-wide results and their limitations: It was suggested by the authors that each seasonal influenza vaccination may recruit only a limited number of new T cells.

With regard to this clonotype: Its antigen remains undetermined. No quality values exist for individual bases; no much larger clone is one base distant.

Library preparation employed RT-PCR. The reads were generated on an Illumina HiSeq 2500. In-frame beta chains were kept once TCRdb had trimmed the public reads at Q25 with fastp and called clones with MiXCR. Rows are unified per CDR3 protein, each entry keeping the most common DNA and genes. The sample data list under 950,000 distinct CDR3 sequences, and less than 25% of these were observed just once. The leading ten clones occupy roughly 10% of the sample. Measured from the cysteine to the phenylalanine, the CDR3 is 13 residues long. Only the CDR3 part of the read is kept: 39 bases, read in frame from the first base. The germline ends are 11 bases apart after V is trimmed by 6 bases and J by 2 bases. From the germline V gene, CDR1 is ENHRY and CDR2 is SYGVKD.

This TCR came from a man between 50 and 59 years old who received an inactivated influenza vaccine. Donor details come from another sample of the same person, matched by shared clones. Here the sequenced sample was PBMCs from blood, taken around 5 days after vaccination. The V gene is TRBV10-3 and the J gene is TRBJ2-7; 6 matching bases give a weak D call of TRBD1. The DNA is TGTGCCATCAGAGCCCGGGACACCTACGAGCAGTACTTC. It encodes CAIRARDTYEQYF.